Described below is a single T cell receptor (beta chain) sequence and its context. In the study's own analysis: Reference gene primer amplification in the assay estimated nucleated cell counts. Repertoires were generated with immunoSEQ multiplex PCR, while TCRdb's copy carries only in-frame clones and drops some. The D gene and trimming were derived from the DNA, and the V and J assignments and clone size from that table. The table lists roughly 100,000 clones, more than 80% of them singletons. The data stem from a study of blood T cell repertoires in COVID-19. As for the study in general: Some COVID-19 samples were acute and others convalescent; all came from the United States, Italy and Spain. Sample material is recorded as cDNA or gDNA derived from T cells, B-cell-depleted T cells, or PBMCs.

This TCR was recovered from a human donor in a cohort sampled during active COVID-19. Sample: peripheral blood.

CDR3 DNA sequence: TGCGCCAGCGACCCGGACACCCTTCAAGAGACCCAGTACTTC. As protein: CASDPDTLQETQYF. The chain joins TRBV5-1 to TRBJ2-5, with a possible D match to TRBD1 (5 bases). Germline V gene sequence: CDR1 SGHRS, CDR2 YFSETQ. V was pared by 7 bases and J by 2 bases, with 15 bases between. CDR3 length equals 14 residues.